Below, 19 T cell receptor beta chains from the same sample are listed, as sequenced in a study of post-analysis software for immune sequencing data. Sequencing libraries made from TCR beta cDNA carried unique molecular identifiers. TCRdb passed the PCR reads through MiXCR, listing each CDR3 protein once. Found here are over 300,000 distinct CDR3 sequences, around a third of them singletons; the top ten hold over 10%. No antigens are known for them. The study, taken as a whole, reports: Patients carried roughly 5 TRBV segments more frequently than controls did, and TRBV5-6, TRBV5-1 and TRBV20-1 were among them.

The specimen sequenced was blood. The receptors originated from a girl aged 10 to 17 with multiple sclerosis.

The CDR3 region is CSVARGRADETQYF. In nucleotides, the CDR3 is TGCAGTGTAGCCCGGGGTAGGGCGGACGAGACCCAGTACTTC. The V and J genes are TRBV20-1 and TRBJ2-5; D might be TRBD2 (5 bases). With 7 bases removed from V and 5 bases from J, the gap between germline ends came to 20 bases. This CDR3 region has 14 residues. Germline values: CDR1 DFQATT, CDR2 SNEGSKA (reference sequence).

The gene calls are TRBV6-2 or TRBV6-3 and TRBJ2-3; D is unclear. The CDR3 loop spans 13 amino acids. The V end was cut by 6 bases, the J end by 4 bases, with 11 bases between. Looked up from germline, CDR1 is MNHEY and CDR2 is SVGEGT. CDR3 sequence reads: CASRLGASDTQYF. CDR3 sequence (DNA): TGTGCCAGCAGGCTAGGAGCATCAGATACGCAGTATTTT.

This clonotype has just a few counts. The DNA for the CDR3 is TGCGCCAGCAGAAAGGGCTCCCGCTCTGGGGCCAACGTCCTGACTTTC. It codes for CASRKGSRSGANVLTF. The chain carries TRBV5-1 and TRBJ2-6, with D unresolved. There are 16 residues in the CDR3. V was clipped by 5 bases and J by 0 bases, with 12 bases between them. The germline gives CDR1 SGHRS, CDR2 YFSETQ.

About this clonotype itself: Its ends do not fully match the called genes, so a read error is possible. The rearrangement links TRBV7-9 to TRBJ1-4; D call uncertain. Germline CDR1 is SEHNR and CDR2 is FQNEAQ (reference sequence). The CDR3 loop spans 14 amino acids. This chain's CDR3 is CASRAGSANEKRFF. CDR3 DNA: TGTGCCAGCAGGGCCGGGTCCGCAAATGAAAAACGGTTTTTT.

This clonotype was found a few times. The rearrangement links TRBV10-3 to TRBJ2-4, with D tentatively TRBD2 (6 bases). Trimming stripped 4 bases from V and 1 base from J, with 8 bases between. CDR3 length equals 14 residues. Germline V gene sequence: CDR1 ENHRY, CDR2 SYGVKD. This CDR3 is CAISVGGAKNIQYF. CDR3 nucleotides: TGTGCCATCAGTGTCGGAGGGGCCAAAAACATTCAGTACTTC.

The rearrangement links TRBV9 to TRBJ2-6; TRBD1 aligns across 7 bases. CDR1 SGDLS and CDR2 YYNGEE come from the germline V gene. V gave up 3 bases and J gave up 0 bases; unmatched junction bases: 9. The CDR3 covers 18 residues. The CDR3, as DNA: TGTGCCAGCAGCGCTAGGACAGGTGGATACTCTGGGGCCAACGTCCTGACTTTC. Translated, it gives CASSARTGGYSGANVLTF.

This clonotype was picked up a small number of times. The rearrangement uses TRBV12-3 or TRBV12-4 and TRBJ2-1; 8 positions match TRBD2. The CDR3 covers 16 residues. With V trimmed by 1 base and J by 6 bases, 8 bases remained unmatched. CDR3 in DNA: TGTGCCAGCAGTTTAGGTTTACTAGCGGCCCCCAATGAGCAGTTCTTC. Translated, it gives CASSLGLLAAPNEQFF.

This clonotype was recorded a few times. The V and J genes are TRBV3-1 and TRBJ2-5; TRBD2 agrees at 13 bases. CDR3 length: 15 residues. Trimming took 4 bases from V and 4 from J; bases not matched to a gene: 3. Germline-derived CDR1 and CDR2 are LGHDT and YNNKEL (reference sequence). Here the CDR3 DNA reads TGTGCCAGCAGCCGGGGACTAGCGGGGTTAGAGACCCAGTACTTC. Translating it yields CASSRGLAGLETQYF.

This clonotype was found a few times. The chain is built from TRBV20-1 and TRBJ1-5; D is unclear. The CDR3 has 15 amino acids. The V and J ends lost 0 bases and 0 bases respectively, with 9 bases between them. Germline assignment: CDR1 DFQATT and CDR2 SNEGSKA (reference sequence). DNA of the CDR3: TGCAGTGCTAGAGATACGGTGGATAGCAATCAGCCCCAGCATTTT. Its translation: CSARDTVDSNQPQHF.

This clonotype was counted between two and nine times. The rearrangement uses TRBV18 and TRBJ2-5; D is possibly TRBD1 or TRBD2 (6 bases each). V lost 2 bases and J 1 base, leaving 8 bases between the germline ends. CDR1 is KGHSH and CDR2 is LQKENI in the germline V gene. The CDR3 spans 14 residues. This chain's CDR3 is CASSPSGAQETQYF. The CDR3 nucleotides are TGTGCCAGCTCACCATCGGGGGCCCAAGAGACCCAGTACTTC.

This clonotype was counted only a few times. The CDR3 nucleotides are TGTGCCAGCAGTTCCCAGCCTGACTACGAGCAGTACTTC. Translation: CASSSQPDYEQYF. The rearrangement uses TRBV6-5 and TRBJ2-7; D is uncertain. In germline, CDR1 is MNHEY, CDR2 SVGAGI. CDR3 length: 13 residues. Between the trimmed V and J ends, which lost 4 bases and 3 bases, there was a span of 10 bases.

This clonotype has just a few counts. The CDR3 DNA sequence: TGTGCCAGCAGCCCCTGGGGGACCTCGGATACGCAGTATTTT. Its protein product is CASSPWGTSDTQYF. V gene TRBV7-2 combines with J gene TRBJ2-3; D may match TRBD1 or TRBD2 (5 bases each). The CDR3 is made up of 14 amino acids. From germline, CDR1 is SGHTA and CDR2 FQGNSA. Deletions cut 5 bases from V and 6 bases from J, with 15 bases between.

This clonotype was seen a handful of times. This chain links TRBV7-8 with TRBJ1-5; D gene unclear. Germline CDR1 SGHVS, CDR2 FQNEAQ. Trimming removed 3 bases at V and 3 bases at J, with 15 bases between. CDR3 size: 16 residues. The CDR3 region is CASSFGSAEANQPQHF. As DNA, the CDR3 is TGTGCCAGCAGCTTTGGGTCAGCCGAGGCCAATCAGCCCCAGCATTTT.

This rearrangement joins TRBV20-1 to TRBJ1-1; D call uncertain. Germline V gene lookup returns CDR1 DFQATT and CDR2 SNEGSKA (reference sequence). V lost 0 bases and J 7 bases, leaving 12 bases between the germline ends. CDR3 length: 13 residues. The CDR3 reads CSARDRAAYEAFF. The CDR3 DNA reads TGCAGTGCTAGAGACAGAGCGGCATATGAAGCTTTCTTT.

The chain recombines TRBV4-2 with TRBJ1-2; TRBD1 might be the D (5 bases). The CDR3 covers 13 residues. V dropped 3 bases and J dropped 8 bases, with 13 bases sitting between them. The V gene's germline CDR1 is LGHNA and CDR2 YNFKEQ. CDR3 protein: CASSQTGDQGYTF. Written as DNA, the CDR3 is TGTGCCAGCAGCCAGACGGGGGACCAAGGCTACACCTTC.

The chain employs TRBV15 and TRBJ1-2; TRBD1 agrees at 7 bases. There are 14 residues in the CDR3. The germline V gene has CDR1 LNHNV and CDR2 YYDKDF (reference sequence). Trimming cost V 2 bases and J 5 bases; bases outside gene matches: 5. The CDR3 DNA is TGTGCCACCAGCAGAAGTGGACAGGAATATGGCTACACCTTC. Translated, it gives CATSRSGQEYGYTF.

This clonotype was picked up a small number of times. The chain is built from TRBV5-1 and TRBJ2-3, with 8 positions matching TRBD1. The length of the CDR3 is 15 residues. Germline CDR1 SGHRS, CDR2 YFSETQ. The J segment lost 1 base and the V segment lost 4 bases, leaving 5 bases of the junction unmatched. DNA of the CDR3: TGCGCCAGCAGCCCCTTGACAGGGGGCACAGATACGCAGTATTTT. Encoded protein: CASSPLTGGTDTQYF.

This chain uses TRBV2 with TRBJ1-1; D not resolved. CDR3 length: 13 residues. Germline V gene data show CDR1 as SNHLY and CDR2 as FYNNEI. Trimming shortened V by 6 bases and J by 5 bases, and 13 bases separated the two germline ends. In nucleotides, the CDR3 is TGTGCCAGCAGAGAGACCCTGGGTACTGAAGCTTTCTTT. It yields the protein CASRETLGTEAFF.

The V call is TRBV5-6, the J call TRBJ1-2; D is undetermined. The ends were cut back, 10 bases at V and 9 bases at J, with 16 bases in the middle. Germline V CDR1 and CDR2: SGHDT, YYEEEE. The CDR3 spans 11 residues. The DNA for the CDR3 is TGTGCCTCTCGGATCTCTGGCAGCTACACCTTC. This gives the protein CASRISGSYTF.